One TCR beta chain is described in this entry. The sample comes from a study of blood T cell repertoires in COVID-19. With 3 bases removed from V and 6 bases from J, the gap between germline ends came to 6 bases. The CDR3 extends over 12 amino acids. Original data processing: Counts of nucleated cells, estimated from reference gene primer amplification, were obtained. Produced via immunoSEQ multiplex PCR; TCRdb's table is partial and in-frame only. From that table come the V and J calls and clone size; the DNA was used to work out D and trimming. Of roughly 140,000 clones listed, approximately 83% are singletons.

The sample was peripheral blood. The V call is TRBV12-3 or TRBV12-4, the J call TRBJ1-5; D is unresolved. The receptor was derived from a woman aged 55-69 years with COVID-19, enrolled during active disease. The CDR3: CASSLSGQPQHF. The CDR3, as DNA: TGTGCCAGCAGTTTGAGTGGTCAGCCCCAGCATTTT.